The clone carrying this T cell receptor (beta chain) was found a few times. The antigen is unknown. The data stem from a study of response to subunit inactivated influenza vaccine. Whole-study results and caveats: With each seasonal influenza vaccination, the authors suggested, few new T cells are recruited.

The CDR3 has 20 residues. Germline V gene data show CDR1 as MNHEY and CDR2 as SVGEGT. With V trimmed by 4 bases and J by 7 bases, 16 bases remained unmatched. TCRdb re-called the RT-PCR reads with MiXCR, one entry per CDR3 protein. The sample includes 700,000 to 800,000 distinct CDR3 sequences, less than 20% of them seen just once. The rearrangement uses TRBV6-2 or TRBV6-3 and TRBJ2-1; 16 positions match TRBD2. This sequence was found in a middle-aged man who received an inactivated influenza vaccine. The material sequenced was PBMCs from blood, taken 4 to 6 days after vaccination. CDR3 protein: CASSSRNPGTSGRVYNEQFF. The DNA of the CDR3 is TGTGCCAGCAGTTCCCGAAACCCCGGGACTAGCGGGAGGGTTTATAATGAGCAGTTCTTC.